Listed below are T cell receptor beta chains from one sample, sequenced in a study of blood T cell repertoires in COVID-19. The repertoire was sequenced with immunoSEQ multiplex PCR; TCRdb's copy has only in-frame clones and lacks some. The data show under 200,000 clones, roughly 87% seen once. The sample comprised PBMCs or T cells enriched from blood (not recorded which). These receptors all come from a woman aged 50 to 65 who had recovered from COVID-19. Both conserved end residues are part of each CDR3. Fields, in order: D gene, V gene, J gene, clone size, CDR3 DNA, CDR3 protein. The D gene is left open where the match is weak. Clone size is shown for a subset of rows, as once, few, many or a class of expanded clone.

>-|TRBV9|TRBJ2-7|-
TGTGCCAGCAGCGCCTCGGTAGCGGCCAGCTCCTACGAGCAGTACTTC
CASSASVAASSYEQYF
>TRBD2|TRBV27|TRBJ2-6|-
TGTGCCAGCAGTTCCCCGCGGGGGAGAGGGGCTGATAACCCATCAACCGGGGCCAACGTCCTGACTTTC
CASSSPRGRGADNPSTGANVLTF
>TRBD1|TRBV30|TRBJ1-2|-
TGTGCCTGGAGGGGACAGGGTCCCTACACCTTC
CAWRGQGPYTF
>TRBD2|TRBV7-2|TRBJ2-5|once
TGTGCCAGCAGCCGCACGGCGGGAGGAGGAGAGACCCAGTACTTC
CASSRTAGGGETQYF
>TRBD1|TRBV19|TRBJ1-2|once
TGTGCCAGTAGTACCAGGGACAGGGACATTGGCTACACCTTC
CASSTRDRDIGYTF
>-|TRBV11-3|TRBJ1-3|once
TGTGCCAGCAGCTTACAGGGTACTGGAAACACCATATATTTT
CASSLQGTGNTIYF
>TRBD2|TRBV30|TRBJ2-3|-
TGTGCCTGGAGTCCCCCCCTCCGGACTAGCCCTAGCACAGATACGCAGTATTTT
CAWSPPLRTSPSTDTQYF
>TRBD2|TRBV15|TRBJ2-7|-
TGTGCCACCAGCAGAGCTCACGGTGGTAGCGGGGCATACGAGCAGTACTTC
CATSRAHGGSGAYEQYF
>TRBD1|TRBV11-2|TRBJ1-2|-
TGTGCCAGCAGCTTAGTTGACAGGGAAACTTATGGCTACACCTTC
CASSLVDRETYGYTF
>-|TRBV6-4|TRBJ2-3|-
TGTGCCAGCAGTGTGGCAGCGTCCATAGATACGCAGTATTTT
CASSVAASIDTQYF
>-|TRBV2|TRBJ1-2|-
TGTGCCATGTACCCGCGGGGGACTAACTATGGCTACACCTTC
CAMYPRGTNYGYTF
>-|TRBV3-1/TRBV3-2|TRBJ1-2|once
TGTGCCAGCAGCCAAGAATCCCTATACGGCTACACCTTC
CASSQESLYGYTF
>-|TRBV6-2/TRBV6-3|TRBJ2-7|-
TGTGCCAGCAGTTCGGAGGGCGGCGACGAGCAGTACTTC
CASSSEGGDEQYF
>-|TRBV4-1|TRBJ2-5|once
TGCGCCAGCAGCCAAGTGGGCCCTTGGTTGGAGACCCAGTACTTC
CASSQVGPWLETQYF
>TRBD1|TRBV7-9|TRBJ2-1|-
TGTGCCAGCAGCCCACCAGGGACAGGGTACAATGAGCAGTTCTTC
CASSPPGTGYNEQFF
>TRBD2|TRBV15|TRBJ2-1|-
TGTGCCACCAGCGGAGGACTAGCGGGAGTAAGCGGTCAGTTCTTC
CATSGGLAGVSGQFF
>TRBD1|TRBV6-5|TRBJ1-6|-
TGTGCCAGCATTCTCGACAGGGTTAATTCACCCCTCCACTTT
CASILDRVNSPLHF
>-|TRBV6-1|TRBJ1-2|-
TGTGCCAGCAGTGAAGATTACAGGGACGGCTATGGCTACACCTTC
CASSEDYRDGYGYTF
>-|TRBV5-1|TRBJ2-7|-
TGCGCCAGCAGCTTGGCCTCGGAGCAGTACTTC
CASSLASEQYF
>TRBD1|TRBV6-5|TRBJ1-2|once
TGTGCCAGCGGGCTGACAGGGACGATAAACTATGGCTACACCTTC
CASGLTGTINYGYTF
>-|TRBV5-6|TRBJ1-1|-
TGTGCCAGCAGCGTGCCCTCTTCCGGGACTGAAGCTTTCTTT
CASSVPSSGTEAFF
>-|TRBV3-1/TRBV3-2|TRBJ2-1|-
TGTGCCAGCAGCCAAGATCAGGGCGGAGTCTACAATGAGCAGTTCTTC
CASSQDQGGVYNEQFF
>-|TRBV11-2|TRBJ1-2|-
TGTGCCAGCAGCTTAGGCGGGGAGGGCTACACCTTC
CASSLGGEGYTF
>TRBD2|TRBV10-2|TRBJ2-2|-
TGCGCCAGCAAGGGTCCAGCGGGAGCCGGGGAGCTGTTTTTT
CASKGPAGAGELFF
>-|TRBV4-3|TRBJ1-1|-
TGCGCCAGCAGCCAAGCGGCGGGGGGTAGCACTGAAGCTTTCTTT
CASSQAAGGSTEAFF
>TRBD1|TRBV27|TRBJ2-7|-
TGTGCCAGCTCCCGGGACAGGGCGGTTCGTGAGCAGTACTTC
CASSRDRAVREQYF
>TRBD2|TRBV15|TRBJ2-1|-
TGTGCCACCGGGAGGGAGGACCGGTTAGGGACTGGGAATGAGCAGTTCTTC
CATGREDRLGTGNEQFF
>-|TRBV7-9|TRBJ1-1|-
TGTGCCAGCAGCTTAAACAGGGTAAGCCCTGAAGCTTTCTTT
CASSLNRVSPEAFF
>TRBD1|TRBV28|TRBJ1-5|-
TGTGCCAGCAGTAGACTACAGGGGACCCAGCATTTT
CASSRLQGTQHF
>-|TRBV2|TRBJ2-1|-
TGTGCCAGCAGCAGGAGGGCCGATAACAATGAGCAGTTCTTC
CASSRRADNNEQFF
>TRBD1|TRBV19|TRBJ1-2|-
TGTGCCAGTAAGCCGGGACAGAACAACTATGGCTACACCTTC
CASKPGQNNYGYTF
>-|TRBV24-1|TRBJ2-3|-
TGTGCCACCAGTGATACCGCAACTAGAACGGGCACAGATACGCAGTATTTT
CATSDTATRTGTDTQYF
>-|TRBV2|TRBJ2-1|-
TGTGCCAGCAGTGAAGGAGCCGTATACAATGAGCAGTTCTTC
CASSEGAVYNEQFF
>-|TRBV19|TRBJ1-5|-
TGTGCCAGTAGTGTAACAGGGAGAAATCAGCCCCAGCATTTT
CASSVTGRNQPQHF
>TRBD1|TRBV11-2|TRBJ1-3|-
TGTGCCAGCAGCACCCACGGGACAGGGAGGAGTCGGCCTATATATTTT
CASSTHGTGRSRPIYF
>-|TRBV7-9|TRBJ2-3|-
TGTGCCAGCAGCCCCCGAAGGGGGAAAGCGGATACGCAGTATTTT
CASSPRRGKADTQYF
>-|TRBV28|TRBJ1-5|-
TGTGCCAGCAGTTTATTACAGGGCCCGTTCAATCAGCCCCAGCATTTT
CASSLLQGPFNQPQHF
>-|TRBV18|TRBJ2-5|-
TGTGCCAGCTCACCCCAACAGGGCGAGACCCAGTACTTC
CASSPQQGETQYF
>TRBD1|TRBV5-1|TRBJ1-4|-
TGCGCCAGCAGCCTCCCGACAGGGAATGAAAAACTGTTTTTT
CASSLPTGNEKLFF
>-|TRBV5-1|TRBJ2-4|-
TGCGCCAGCAGCTTGTTGACCGGGGCCAAAAACATTCAGTACTTC
CASSLLTGAKNIQYF
>-|TRBV29-1|TRBJ1-1|-
TGCAGCGTTGTTTCCGGGGAAAAGGTTTCTGAAGCTTTCTTT
CSVVSGEKVSEAFF
>-|TRBV28|TRBJ1-4|-
TGTGCCAGCAGGGAGGAGGGCAGAGGGTTTGAAAAACTGTTTTTT
CASREEGRGFEKLFF
>-|TRBV10-3|TRBJ1-1|-
TGTGCCATCAGTGAGGGCTACACTGAAGCTTTCTTT
CAISEGYTEAFF
>-|TRBV18|TRBJ2-5|-
TGTGCCAGCTCTTCGGGACTCCAAGAGACCCAGTACTTC
CASSSGLQETQYF
>-|TRBV29-1|TRBJ2-3|-
TGCAGCGTTGATTTCAGAGGCGCAGATACGCAGTATTTT
CSVDFRGADTQYF
>TRBD2|TRBV19|TRBJ2-1|-
TGTGCCAGTAGTCGGGGACTAGCGGGATACAATGAGCAGTTCTTC
CASSRGLAGYNEQFF
>TRBD2|TRBV5-1|TRBJ2-1|-
TGCGCCAGCAGCTTGGAGGGACTAGCGGTCTTTGGGGATGAGCAGTTCTTC
CASSLEGLAVFGDEQFF
>TRBD2|TRBV19|TRBJ2-2|-
TGTGCCAGTAACTCACTAGCGTTATCGAACACCGGGGAGCTGTTTTTT
CASNSLALSNTGELFF
>-|TRBV6-4|TRBJ1-5|-
TGTGCCAGCAGTGCCGGGGGGGATCAGCCCCAGCATTTT
CASSAGGDQPQHF
>TRBD2|TRBV18|TRBJ2-7|-
TGTGCCAGCTCACGGCTAAAACTAGCGGTCGAGCACGAGCAGTACTTC
CASSRLKLAVEHEQYF
>-|TRBV28|TRBJ1-2|-
TGTGCCAGCAGATTCATTCCAGATTATGGCTACACCTTC
CASRFIPDYGYTF
>TRBD2|TRBV12-3/TRBV12-4|TRBJ2-7|-
TGTGCCAGCAGAAGACTAGCGGGAGGCGAGCAGTACTTC
CASRRLAGGEQYF
>-|TRBV19|TRBJ2-3|-
TGTGCCAGTAGTAGACCGGGGACAGATACGCAGTATTTT
CASSRPGTDTQYF
>TRBD1|TRBV19|TRBJ2-3|once
TGTGCCAGTGTGGGGACAGCCGGAGATACGCAGTATTTT
CASVGTAGDTQYF
>-|TRBV6-5|TRBJ2-6|medium-sized
TGTGCCAGCAGTTACTCACAGGAATCTGGGGCCAACGTCCTGACTTTC
CASSYSQESGANVLTF
>-|TRBV28|TRBJ2-2|-
TGTGCCACAGGAGGGAGAGGGGACACCGGGGAGCTGTTTTTT
CATGGRGDTGELFF
>-|TRBV7-8|TRBJ1-5|-
TGTGCCAGCAGCCCAAGGGGTAGGCAGCCCCAGCATTTT
CASSPRGRQPQHF
>-|TRBV5-4|TRBJ2-1|-
TGTGCCAGCAGGCGGACTGGACGGGGTGAGCAGTTCTTC
CASRRTGRGEQFF
>TRBD2|TRBV7-2|TRBJ2-1|-
TGTGCCAGCACCGTTAGCGGGAGCCGGAATGAGCAGTTCTTC
CASTVSGSRNEQFF
>TRBD2|TRBV28|TRBJ2-7|-
TGTGCCAGCAGTTTACCTAGCGGGAGCCCCAACGAGCAGTACTTC
CASSLPSGSPNEQYF